This T cell receptor (beta chain) was sequenced in a study of blood T cell repertoires in COVID-19. Source study methods: How many nucleated cells were present was estimated from reference gene primer amplification. Here immunoSEQ multiplex PCR was the method, and the copy in TCRdb shows in-frame clones only, minus some. That table furnishes V, J and clone size, whereas the DNA furnished D and trimming. The table lists 44,000 or so clones, 55% to 75% of them singletons. V was pared by 3 bases and J by 2 bases, with 13 bases between. The CDR3 has 15 residues. Germline CDR1 is PRHDT and CDR2 is FYEKMQ (reference sequence).

Sequenced sample: peripheral blood. The chain couples TRBV13 to TRBJ1-2, with a possible D match to TRBD1 (5 bases). This sequence was found in a man aged 80 or over with acute or convalescent COVID-19. CDR3: CASSLRDGLNYGYTF. The CDR3 DNA sequence: TGTGCCAGCAGCTTGCGGGACGGATTAAACTATGGCTACACCTTC.